These T cell receptor beta chains were read from a single sample in a study of blood T cell repertoires in COVID-19. The method was immunoSEQ multiplex PCR; TCRdb's version includes in-frame clones alone and lacks a portion of them. Of roughly 190,000 clones in the sample, 70% to 85% were seen once. Sequences were obtained from PBMCs or T cells enriched from blood (not recorded which). The receptor set was obtained from a woman aged 55-70 years with acute COVID-19. Each CDR3 is given with its conserved first and last residue. The D gene is left open where the match is weak. Size values are once, few and many counts, or a class for expanded clones, and some rows have none.

few TRBJ1-2 - TRBV28 CASSLGHLYGYTF TGTGCCAGCAGTCTCGGACATCTTTATGGCTACACCTTC
once TRBJ1-3 TRBD1 TRBV19 CASSIDYGQGRNTIYF TGTGCCAGTAGTATCGACTATGGACAGGGAAGAAACACCATATATTTT
- TRBJ1-6 - TRBV4-1 CASSQDQGYSPLHF TGCGCCAGCAGCCAAGATCAGGGCTATTCACCCCTCCACTTT
- TRBJ2-1 - TRBV9 CASSVGQNEQFF TGTGCCAGCAGCGTAGGACAAAATGAGCAGTTCTTC
- TRBJ2-7 TRBD1 TRBV19 CASSGIQGAREQYF TGTGCCAGTAGTGGGATACAGGGGGCACGCGAGCAGTACTTC
- TRBJ2-2 - TRBV11-3 CASDDTNTGELFF TGTGCCAGCGATGACACGAACACCGGGGAGCTGTTTTTT
- TRBJ1-6 - TRBV6-2/TRBV6-3 CASSFQGSNSPLHF TGTGCCAGCAGTTTCCAGGGGTCTAATTCACCCCTCCACTTT
- TRBJ2-3 - TRBV7-2 CATSRGGAVTDTQYF TGTGCCACCTCGAGGGGGGGTGCTGTGACAGATACGCAGTATTTT
many TRBJ1-2 - TRBV29-1 CSTPQGYGYTF TGCAGCACCCCGCAGGGCTATGGCTACACCTTC
- TRBJ2-4 - TRBV4-3 CASSQTGDFPIQYF TGCGCCAGCAGCCAGACGGGGGACTTTCCCATTCAGTACTTC
- TRBJ1-1 - TRBV27 CASSLAGNTEAFF TGTGCCAGCAGTTTAGCAGGGAACACTGAAGCTTTCTTT
once TRBJ1-1 TRBD1 TRBV10-3 CAATGVNTEAFF TGTGCCGCCACAGGGGTGAACACTGAAGCTTTCTTT
- TRBJ1-6 TRBD1 TRBV4-3 CASSFRQGEDSPLHF TGCGCCAGCAGCTTTCGACAGGGGGAGGATTCACCCCTCCACTTT
- TRBJ1-5 TRBD1 TRBV19 CASSDREYSNQPQHF TGTGCCAGTAGCGACAGGGAATATAGCAATCAGCCCCAGCATTTT
- TRBJ2-1 - TRBV11-2 CASSPTIGTRGYNEQFF TGTGCCAGCAGCCCCACTATCGGCACTCGGGGATACAATGAGCAGTTCTTC
- TRBJ1-1 - TRBV6-2/TRBV6-3 CASSRQVINTEAFF TGTGCCAGCAGTCGGCAGGTTATTAACACTGAAGCTTTCTTT
- TRBJ1-2 - TRBV28 CASSSGQDNYGYTF TGTGCCAGCAGTTCTGGACAAGACAACTATGGCTACACCTTC
few TRBJ1-6 - TRBV24-1 CATSKDQNSPLHF TGTGCCACCAGTAAAGATCAGAATTCACCCCTCCACTTT
- TRBJ2-7 - TRBV7-9 CASSQEPAYYEQYF TGTGCCAGCAGCCAAGAGCCTGCCTACTACGAGCAGTACTTC
- TRBJ2-5 - TRBV15 CATSRGPLETQYF TGTGCCACCAGCAGAGGGCCCTTGGAGACCCAGTACTTC
many TRBJ1-1 TRBD1 TRBV12-5 CASRRQGAETEAFF TGTGCTAGTAGAAGGCAGGGGGCGGAAACTGAAGCTTTCTTT
- TRBJ1-3 TRBD1 TRBV9 CASSAGQGTGNTIYF TGTGCCAGCAGCGCGGGACAGGGGACTGGAAACACCATATATTTT
- TRBJ1-5 TRBD1 TRBV19 CASSSPQGEMVQPQHF TGTGCCAGTAGTAGCCCTCAGGGGGAAATGGTTCAGCCCCAGCATTTT
- TRBJ1-4 TRBD1 TRBV28 CASSRTGGVEKLFF TGTGCCAGCAGCCGGACAGGGGGCGTTGAAAAACTGTTTTTT
- TRBJ2-4 - TRBV5-1 CASSLVGQGKNIQYF TGCGCCAGCAGCTTGGTAGGGCAGGGCAAAAACATTCAGTACTTC
- TRBJ2-3 - TRBV28 CASSLGRGRSDTQYF TGTGCCAGCAGTTTAGGTCGGGGTCGGTCAGATACGCAGTATTTT
- TRBJ1-1 - TRBV18 CASSRESNTEAFF TGTGCCAGCTCCCGCGAGAGCAACACTGAAGCTTTCTTT
few TRBJ1-2 - TRBV4-1 CASSQDGGMNGYTF TGCGCCAGCAGCCAAGATGGCGGGATGAATGGCTACACCTTC
- TRBJ1-4 - TRBV28 CASSFGGRNEKLFF TGTGCCAGCAGTTTCGGGGGGAGGAACGAAAAACTGTTTTTT
once TRBJ1-3 - TRBV9 CASSVSGLQDTIYF TGTGCCAGCAGCGTATCAGGGCTTCAGGACACCATATATTTT
- TRBJ1-1 - TRBV4-1 CASSQETRPGASGTEAFF TGCGCCAGCAGCCAAGAAACCCGTCCGGGAGCCTCTGGGACTGAAGCTTTCTTT
- TRBJ1-2 - TRBV25-1 CASSESGSGYTF TGTGCCAGCAGTGAGTCTGGGAGTGGCTACACCTTC
few TRBJ1-1 - TRBV4-3 CASSPWLFATEAFF TGCGCCAGCAGCCCGTGGCTCTTCGCCACTGAAGCTTTCTTT
- TRBJ1-2 - TRBV6-2/TRBV6-3 CASSRQTNYGYTF TGTGCCAGCAGTCGACAGACTAACTATGGCTACACCTTC
- TRBJ1-5 TRBD1 TRBV2 CASSVRQGNQPQHF TGTGCCAGCAGTGTGAGACAGGGGAATCAGCCCCAGCATTTT
- TRBJ2-1 - TRBV5-6 CASSPDSDEQFF TGTGCCAGCAGCCCGGACAGCGATGAGCAGTTCTTC
many TRBJ2-7 TRBD2 TRBV7-2 CASSLVWTRTYEQYF TGTGCCAGCAGCTTAGTTTGGACTAGGACCTACGAGCAGTACTTC
- TRBJ2-1 - TRBV4-3 CASSYSLHNEQFF TGCGCCAGCAGCTATTCACTCCACAATGAGCAGTTCTTC
- TRBJ1-2 - TRBV12-3/TRBV12-4 CASSVDTVYGYTF TGTGCCAGCAGTGTGGACACAGTCTATGGCTACACCTTC
- TRBJ1-1 - TRBV11-2 CASSPNGQLNTEAFF TGTGCCAGCAGCCCTAACGGACAGTTGAACACTGAAGCTTTCTTT
- TRBJ2-1 TRBD2 TRBV6-2/TRBV6-3 CASSYPSSGSSQQFF TGTGCCAGCAGTTACCCTTCTAGCGGGAGTAGTCAGCAGTTCTTC
- TRBJ1-5 - TRBV6-1 CASSEGTVSNQPQHF TGTGCCAGCAGTGAAGGGACAGTAAGCAATCAGCCCCAGCATTTT
- TRBJ1-5 TRBD1 TRBV16 CASSRGQNYQPQHF TGTGCCAGCAGCCGGGGACAGAATTATCAGCCCCAGCATTTT
- TRBJ2-2 - TRBV27 CASSFGGGNTGELFF TGTGCCAGCAGTTTTGGGGGCGGGAACACCGGGGAGCTGTTTTTT
few TRBJ2-4 - TRBV3-1/TRBV3-2 CASSQRLLAKNIQYF TGTGCCAGCAGCCAGAGATTGCTAGCCAAAAACATTCAGTACTTC
- TRBJ2-7 - TRBV5-4 CASRQGSSYEQYF TGTGCCAGCCGTCAGGGGAGCTCCTACGAGCAGTACTTC
- TRBJ2-7 TRBD2 TRBV10-3 CATSSGSGEQYF TGTGCCACCTCTAGCGGGAGCGGCGAGCAGTACTTC
- TRBJ1-4 TRBD1 TRBV28 CATQPPTGSDEKLFF TGTGCCACCCAACCCCCGACAGGGTCAGACGAAAAACTGTTTTTT
- TRBJ2-1 - TRBV2 CASRGRTNEYNEQFF TGTGCCAGCAGGGGTAGGACTAACGAATACAATGAGCAGTTCTTC
- TRBJ1-2 TRBD1 TRBV6-5 CASRGRDSSIYGYTF TGTGCCAGCAGGGGGCGGGACAGTAGCATCTATGGCTACACCTTC
- TRBJ2-5 - TRBV12-3/TRBV12-4 CASSAPGTQYF TGTGCCAGCAGTGCCCCGGGGACCCAGTACTTC
- TRBJ2-5 TRBD2 TRBV3-1/TRBV3-2 CASSRGLAGGPRETQYF TGTGCCAGCAGCCGGGGACTAGCGGGGGGGCCGAGAGAGACCCAGTACTTC
- TRBJ1-1 TRBD1 TRBV6-5 CASNKGAPNTEAFF TGTGCCAGCAATAAGGGGGCCCCGAACACTGAAGCTTTCTTT
few TRBJ1-6 - TRBV2 CASRYTPSGSPLHF TGTGCCAGCCGCTATACGCCGAGCGGTTCACCCCTCCACTTT
- TRBJ1-3 - TRBV15 CATSRDPGNTIYF TGTGCCACCAGCAGAGATCCGGGAAACACCATATATTTT
- TRBJ2-1 TRBD2 TRBV13 CASSLSGTTYNEQFF TGTGCCAGCAGCTTATCCGGGACTACATACAATGAGCAGTTCTTC
- TRBJ2-1 TRBD2 TRBV7-2 CASSLGSGGVYEQFF TGTGCCAGCAGCTTAGGTAGCGGGGGGGTGTATGAGCAGTTCTTC
- TRBJ2-1 TRBD2 TRBV6-2/TRBV6-3 CASSYTGLVKNEQFF TGTGCCAGCAGTTACACGGGACTAGTGAAAAATGAGCAGTTCTTC
once TRBJ2-2 TRBD2 TRBV18 CASSPISGSDTGELFF TGTGCCAGCTCACCAATTAGCGGGAGTGACACCGGGGAGCTGTTTTTT